This T cell receptor beta chain is drawn from a study of T cells in Graves' hyperthyroidism and ophthalmopathy. Note on this clonotype: As yet, its antigen is unknown.

It was 10 ml of fresh peripheral blood that supplied the PBMCs. What was amplified from RNA transcripts were TCR beta CDR3 regions. The HTBI primer set served for first-round RT-PCR of the TCR CDR3. TCRdb ran MiXCR on the multiplex PCR reads and lists one entry per CDR3 protein. The data show around 690,000 distinct CDR3 sequences, approximately 15% seen once. Notes on the study in general: Stable hyperthyroidism and ophthalmopathy were separated using 13 V-J signatures. Blood held most thyroid clonotypes expanded above 0.001 frequency.

The CDR3 is made up of 15 amino acids. Losses at the gene ends were 3 bases for V and 2 bases for J; bases not matched to a gene: 3. Germline-derived CDR1 and CDR2 are SGHRS and YFSETQ. The sample taken for sequencing was blood. The TCR was taken from a man between 45 and 60 years old with Graves' hyperthyroidism. This chain links TRBV5-1 with TRBJ2-3; TRBD2 matches 10 bases. The CDR3 coding sequence is TGCGCCAGCAGCTCTAGCGGGAGAGTCACAGATACGCAGTATTTT. It specifies CASSSSGRVTDTQYF. The full variable domain, its missing parts supplied by reference TRBV5-1 and TRBJ2-3, is KAGVTQTPRYLIKTRGQQVTLSCSPISGHRSVSWYQQTPGQGLQFLFEYFSETQRNKGNFPGRFSGRQFSNSRSEMNVSTLELGDSALYLCASSSSGRVTDTQYFGPGTRLTVL.